The 2 T cell receptor beta chains below come from one sample, sequenced in a study of T-cell memory formation after mild COVID-19. Each CDR3 protein is one row after TCRdb ran MiXCR on the 5' RACE reads. The repertoire has about 310,000 distinct CDR3 sequences, around 19% of them found once; the top ten carry around 21%. The sequenced sample was PBMCs or a T cell subset sorted from them (not recorded which). The receptors were gathered from a man aged 18 to 30 who had mild COVID-19 (a few samples of this study predate the infection). Cell type and time point are not known.

The chain employs TRBV18 and TRBJ2-5; D is undetermined. V was pared by 6 bases and J by 0 bases, with 14 bases between. Germline V gene sequence: CDR1 KGHSH, CDR2 LQKENI. The CDR3 spans 15 residues. Written as DNA, the CDR3 is TGTGCCAGCTCGGCCGACTCGAAGTACCAAGAGACCCAGTACTTC. Translation gives CASSADSKYQETQYF.

This clonotype was detected only a few times. The chain recombines TRBV30 with TRBJ2-1; 8 positions match TRBD2. The germline V gene encodes CDR1 GTSNPN and CDR2 SVGIG (reference sequence). This CDR3 comprises 14 residues. After removal of 4 bases from V and 5 bases from J, the junction contained 7 bases not matched to a gene. Here the CDR3 DNA reads TGTGCCTGGAACCCGGGGGGGCCCCACAATGAGCAGTTCTTC. Protein: CAWNPGGPHNEQFF. Looking up the rest from reference TRBV30 and TRBJ2-1 gives the full variable domain: SQTIHQWPATLVQPVGSPLSLECTVEGTSNPNLYWYRQAAGRGLQLLFYSVGIGQISSEVPQNLSASRPQDRQFILSSKKLLLSDSGFYLCAWNPGGPHNEQFFGPGTRLTVL.